Shown below are 20 T cell receptor beta chains from a single sample sequenced in a study of blood T cell repertoires in COVID-19. Repertoires were generated with immunoSEQ multiplex PCR, while TCRdb's copy carries only in-frame clones and drops some. This table has hundreds of thousands of clones, more than 85% appearing once. Sequencing input: peripheral blood. The receptors here all came from a woman under 40 with acute or convalescent COVID-19.

The chain couples TRBV7-2 to TRBJ1-5; 8 bases match TRBD1. This CDR3 is 15 amino acids long. Trimming took 5 bases from V and 7 from J; bases not matched to a gene: 10. Germline loops: CDR1 SGHTA, CDR2 FQGNSA. CDR3 in amino acids: CASSTRDRYAQPQHF. CDR3 DNA: TGTGCCAGCAGCACCAGGGACAGGTACGCACAGCCCCAGCATTTT.

The chain employs TRBV13 and TRBJ2-7, with TRBD2 matching over 9 bases. The length of the CDR3 is 15 residues. V lost 5 bases, J lost 6 bases, and 11 bases stayed unmatched. CDR1 PRHDT and CDR2 FYEKMQ come from the germline V gene (reference sequence). CDR3 amino acids: CASSTGGLASREQYF. The CDR3 DNA is TGTGCCAGCAGCACCGGGGGACTAGCTTCGCGCGAGCAGTACTTC.

V is TRBV7-2 and J is TRBJ2-7; the match to TRBD2 covers 9 bases. CDR1 is SGHTA, CDR2 FQGNSA, per germline. The CDR3 is made up of 15 amino acids. With V trimmed by 3 bases and J by 4 bases, 7 bases remained unmatched. The CDR3 reads CASSFVGGGAYEQYF. CDR3 bases: TGTGCCAGCAGCTTTGTGGGCGGGGGGGCGTACGAGCAGTACTTC.

The rearrangement joins TRBV6-7 to TRBJ1-2; D is perhaps TRBD1 (6 bases). TRBV6-7 is treated as an ORF (open reading frame) with a function not yet certain. Trimming left V 6 bases short and J 5 bases short, with 16 bases between. The CDR3 totals 14 residues. This CDR3 is CASSRGHPPYGYTF. CDR3 DNA: TGTGCCAGCAGCAGGGGACATCCTCCTTATGGCTACACCTTC.

This rearrangement joins TRBV11-3 to TRBJ2-7, with D possibly being TRBD2 (6 bases). V gave up 5 bases and J gave up 5 bases, with 13 bases separating them. This CDR3 region has 13 residues. In germline, CDR1 is SGHNT, CDR2 YENEEA. The CDR3 reads CASSLSGVNEQYF. The CDR3 DNA follows: TGTGCCAGCAGCCTCTCGGGGGTCAACGAGCAGTACTTC.

This sequence joins TRBV20-1 and TRBJ2-1, with 11 bases identical to TRBD2. Looked up from germline, CDR1 is DFQATT and CDR2 is SNEGSKA (reference sequence). The length of the CDR3 is 15 residues. The V gene end was trimmed by 3 bases and the J gene end by 2 bases; junction bases not matched to a gene: 3. Here the CDR3 DNA reads TGCAGTGCTAGTAGCGGGGGGGTCGCCTACAATGAGCAGTTCTTC. Its protein product is CSASSGGVAYNEQFF.

The chain joins TRBV5-1 to TRBJ1-2, with TRBD1 matching over 7 bases. Trimming cost V 0 bases and J 2 bases; bases outside gene matches: 7. This CDR3 spans 16 amino acids. Germline-derived CDR1 and CDR2 are SGHRS and YFSETQ. The CDR3 loop reads CASSLGWTGDNYGYTF. DNA for the CDR3: TGCGCCAGCAGCTTGGGTTGGACAGGAGACAACTATGGCTACACCTTC.

CDR3 protein: CASSVSGTGNTIYF. The CDR3 DNA reads as TGTGCCAGCAGTGTCTCAGGGACTGGAAACACCATATATTTT. The chain employs TRBV2 and TRBJ1-3; tentatively, D is TRBD1 (5 bases). Trimming took off 4 bases at V and 2 bases at J, with 9 bases between the two ends. The V gene's germline CDR1 is SNHLY and CDR2 FYNNEI. This CDR3 spans 14 amino acids.

The rearrangement links TRBV7-2 to TRBJ1-5; D is unclear. Germline V gene data show CDR1 as SGHTA and CDR2 as FQGNSA. V was shortened by 5 bases and J by 0 bases, with 11 bases between the two germline ends. This CDR3 has 15 residues. The CDR3 sequence: CASSPGGYSNQPQHF. CDR3 DNA sequence: TGTGCCAGCAGCCCCGGAGGGTATAGCAATCAGCCCCAGCATTTT.

The rearrangement uses TRBV9 and TRBJ2-1, with TRBD2 matching 7 bases. Germline V gives CDR1 SGDLS, CDR2 YYNGEE. With V trimmed by 2 bases and J by 8 bases, 10 bases remained unmatched. This CDR3 contains 15 residues. The CDR3, as DNA: TGTGCCAGCAGCGTCTGGGGCGGGGGTAACGATGAGCAGTTCTTC. Its translation: CASSVWGGGNDEQFF.

V gene TRBV2 combines with J gene TRBJ2-7; weak D call: TRBD1 (6 bases). V lost 4 bases, J lost 3 bases, and 16 bases lay in between. The CDR3 extends over 15 amino acids. Per the germline V gene, CDR1 is SNHLY and CDR2 is FYNNEI. The DNA of the CDR3 is TGTGCCAGCAGTGGGCAACGGGACATTGTCTACGAGCAGTACTTC. This gives the protein CASSGQRDIVYEQYF.

CDR3: CASSLQGNQYF. The CDR3 DNA is TGTGCCAGCAGTCTCCAGGGGAATCAGTACTTC. The V and J genes are TRBV12-3 or TRBV12-4 and TRBJ2-4; perhaps TRBD1 as D (6 bases). The germline V and J ends were trimmed by 5 bases and 12 bases, with 11 bases remaining between them. This CDR3 spans 11 amino acids.

The chain employs TRBV2 and TRBJ1-2; TRBD1 matches at 7 bases. V was pared by 3 bases and J by 6 bases, with 7 bases of the junction left unmatched. CDR3 length equals 14 residues. Per germline, CDR1 SNHLY and CDR2 FYNNEI. In nucleotides, the CDR3 is TGTGCCAGCAGTGATAGGCGGGACAGCAATGGCTACACCTTC. This encodes CASSDRRDSNGYTF. Filled out from reference TRBV2 and TRBJ1-2, the complete variable domain reads EPEVTQTPSHQVTQMGQEVILRCVPISNHLYFYWYRQILGQKVEFLVSFYNNEISEKSEIFDDQFSVERPDGSNFTLKIRSTKLEDSAMYFCASSDRRDSNGYTFGSGTRLTVV.

This clone has just a few counts. In DNA, the CDR3 is TGTGCCAGCAGTGAAGCGCTAGACCGGTACGCCTACAATGAGCAGTTCTTC. Translating it yields CASSEALDRYAYNEQFF. The gene calls are TRBV2 and TRBJ2-1; D gene ambiguous. The V end was cut by 0 bases, the J end by 2 bases, with 14 bases between. The V gene's germline CDR1 is SNHLY and CDR2 FYNNEI. The CDR3 runs 17 residues.

V and J are TRBV24-1 and TRBJ2-2; D uncertain. Trimming took off 5 bases at V and 5 bases at J, with 8 bases between the two ends. CDR3 length: 13 amino acids. Per the germline V gene, CDR1 is KGHDR and CDR2 is SFDVKD. The CDR3 DNA reads as TGTGCCACCAGTGGCGGCGTTACCGGGGAGCTGTTTTTT. As protein: CATSGGVTGELFF.

This sequence joins TRBV9 and TRBJ1-1; 8 positions match TRBD1. Germline V gives CDR1 SGDLS, CDR2 YYNGEE. The CDR3 loop spans 14 amino acids. V gave up 2 bases and J gave up 1 base; unmatched junction bases: 1. DNA of the CDR3: TGTGCCAGCAGCGTGACAGGGGCGAACACTGAAGCTTTCTTT. This sequence encodes CASSVTGANTEAFF.

The V call is TRBV5-8, the J call TRBJ2-7; tentative D call: TRBD1 (5 bases). The CDR3 has 11 amino acids. Germline CDR1 SGHTS, CDR2 YDEGEE. The germline V and J ends were trimmed by 4 bases and 6 bases, with 8 bases remaining between them. The CDR3 sequence: CASSTGTEQYF. For the CDR3, the DNA is TGTGCCAGCAGCACAGGAACCGAGCAGTACTTC.

The genes are TRBV5-6 and TRBJ1-1, with 10 nucleotides matching TRBD1. CDR3 size: 16 residues. Germline V gives CDR1 SGHDT, CDR2 YYEEEE. V shed 4 bases and J 5 bases; nucleotides not matched to a gene: 11. The CDR3 spells CASSLRGTGAQTEAFF. CDR3 nucleotides: TGTGCCAGCAGCCTAAGGGGGACAGGGGCTCAAACTGAAGCTTTCTTT.

The chain is built from TRBV5-1 and TRBJ2-2; 9 nucleotides match TRBD1. The ends lost 4 bases at V and 4 bases at J; junction bases unmatched: 2. CDR1 is SGHRS, CDR2 YFSETQ, per germline. This CDR3 comprises 14 residues. Written as DNA, the CDR3 is TGCGCCAGCAGCATACAGGGGGCCACCGGGGAGCTGTTTTTT. Residues: CASSIQGATGELFF. Full variable domain (remainder filled in from reference TRBV5-1 and TRBJ2-2): KAGVTQTPRYLIKTRGQQVTLSCSPISGHRSVSWYQQTPGQGLQFLFEYFSETQRNKGNFPGRFSGRQFSNSRSEMNVSTLELGDSALYLCASSIQGATGELFFGEGSRLTVL.

The chain has TRBV6-4 and TRBJ2-7; TRBD2 agrees at 13 bases. CDR1 and CDR2 from the germline V gene are MRHNA and SNTAGT. V shed 6 bases and J 5 bases; nucleotides not matched to a gene: 19. The CDR3 is 19 residues long. CDR3 nucleotide sequence: TGTGCCAGCAGGACCTCCACTAGCGGGGGGGCCGCACCATACCACGAGCAGTACTTC. This sequence encodes CASRTSTSGGAAPYHEQYF.